This entry describes one TCR beta chain. In the study's own analysis: Using reference gene primer amplification, nucleated cell counts were estimated. Using immunoSEQ multiplex PCR, the repertoire was profiled, and TCRdb retains in-frame clones only, with some absent. D and trimming were read from the DNA, whereas the V and J calls and clone size are those reported in that table. The sample carries roughly 100,000 clones, 80% to 90% recorded once. The data originate from a study of blood T cell repertoires in COVID-19. Study summary: The study drew acute and convalescent COVID-19 samples from the United States, Italy and Spain. T cells, B-cell-depleted T cells, or PBMCs supplied cDNA or gDNA.

Germline loops: CDR1 LNHDA, CDR2 SQIVND (reference sequence). CDR3 size: 13 residues. The V and J ends lost 3 bases and 4 bases respectively, with 10 bases between them. Sequenced input: peripheral blood. The V and J genes are TRBV19 and TRBJ2-7; D perhaps matches TRBD1 (5 bases). This clonotype originated in a woman aged 55-69 years with acute or convalescent COVID-19. The CDR3 DNA reads TGTGCCAGTAGTATGGGGCTGGCTTACGAGCAGTACTTC. It codes for CASSMGLAYEQYF.